The clone carrying this T cell receptor beta chain showed up just a few times. The data were obtained in a study of low-dose radiotherapy and immunotherapy resistance in tumors. Noted time point: before trial treatment. The CDR3 totals 15 residues. The ends were cut back, 0 bases at V and 10 bases at J, with 16 bases in the middle. Germline V CDR1 and CDR2: SGHAT, FQNNGV. First-strand cDNA relied on TRAV- and TRBV-specific primers spanning alpha and beta chains. PCR amplification of the TCRs was performed with Phusion for 20 PCR cycles, and it relied on a constant-region primer together with a V-primer adapter. MiXCR was run by TCRdb on the reads, yielding one entry per CDR3 protein. The table has under 90,000 distinct CDR3 sequences, less than 40% seen once; the top ten hold approximately 10%.

This sequence was found in a female donor with ovarian cancer. The V and J genes are TRBV11-2 and TRBJ2-1; tentative D call: TRBD1 (7 bases). The specimen comprised PBMCs, sampled before treatment. The CDR3 DNA sequence: TGTGCCAGCAGCTTAGAGCGGGACCAGGGGGTAGAGCAGTTCTTC. This codes for CASSLERDQGVEQFF.